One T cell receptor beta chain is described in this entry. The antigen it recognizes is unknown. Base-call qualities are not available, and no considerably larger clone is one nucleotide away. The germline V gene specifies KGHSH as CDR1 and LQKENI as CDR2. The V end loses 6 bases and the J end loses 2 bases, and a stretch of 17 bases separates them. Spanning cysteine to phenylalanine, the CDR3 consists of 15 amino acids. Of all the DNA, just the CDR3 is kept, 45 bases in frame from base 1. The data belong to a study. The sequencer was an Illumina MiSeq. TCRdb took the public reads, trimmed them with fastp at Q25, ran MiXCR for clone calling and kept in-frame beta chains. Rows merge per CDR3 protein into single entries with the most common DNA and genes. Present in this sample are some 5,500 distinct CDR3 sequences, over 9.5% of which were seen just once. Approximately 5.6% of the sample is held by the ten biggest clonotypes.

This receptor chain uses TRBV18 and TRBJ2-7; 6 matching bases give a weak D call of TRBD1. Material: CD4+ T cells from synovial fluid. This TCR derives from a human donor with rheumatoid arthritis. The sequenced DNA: TGTGCCAGCTCCCCAGGGGCAGGGGCCGCCTACGAGCAGTACTTC. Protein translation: CASSPGAGAAYEQYF.